What follows describes a single T cell receptor beta chain. It lacks a known antigen. Per-base qualities were not stored, and no clone one base away is much larger. The data are from a study of blood T cell repertoires in COVID-19 (dated by TCRdb to the early 2020s). Describing the broader study: The collaborator samples originated in the United States, Italy and Spain and spanned the acute and convalescent phases of COVID-19. Nearly every sample came with metadata listing a de-identified subject ID, COVID-19 status, age in years and sex. The samples were drawn from the first 160 participants of the ongoing ImmuneRACE study and from over 950 subjects provided by 6 global collaborators. The material from the prospective study consisted of cDNA or gDNA derived from T cells, B-cell-depleted T cells, or PBMCs. The dataset comprised deeply sampled blood TCRbeta repertoires from subjects exposed to, actively infected with, or recovered from COVID-19. A freely available public database, intended as a resource for researchers studying the immune response to SARS-CoV-2, is where the repertoires were released. Where available, HLA class I and class II types were obtained from metadata supplied by the sample provider rather than from assay-based typing.

General findings and caveats noted by the study authors: The quantity of clinical and demographic metadata differed by source and by participant and was supplied without curation.

The immunoSEQ Assay, a bias-controlled multiplex PCR, was used to amplify TCRbeta CDR3 regions from genomic DNA. The authors' pipeline ran thus. Nucleated cell counts per sample were estimated from amplification of reference gene primers within the assay. To quantify the absolute abundance of each unique TCRbeta CDR3 rearrangement, sequence reads were collapsed and filtered. For each sample, productive Simpson clonality was calculated as the square root of Simpson's diversity index across productive rearrangements. The clones in this table, taken by TCRdb from immuneACCESS, are in-frame only. Not every clone is retained; where verified, under half of the shortfall comes from an unresolved V gene, and the cause of the rest is unknown. Clone size and the V and J calls come from that table; the DNA yielded D and trimming. The sample table shows under 450,000 clones, and around 88% are seen once. The ten most abundant clones make up 7% to 7.5% of the sample.

One collaborating source in Seattle enrolled patients during active infection and followed them longitudinally through the course of disease. The collaborating institutions used their own protocols to collect whole blood in K2EDTA tubes. For TCRbeta analysis, collaborators shipped samples in one of three forms: frozen whole blood, isolated PBMCs, or DNA extracted from either of those sample types. The junction shows trimming of 5 bases on V and 8 bases on J, plus 10 bases between the germline ends. Its CDR3 holds 11 amino acids, cysteine through phenylalanine. Here the CDR3 DNA is all that survives: 33 bases in frame from base 1. The germline V gene (reference sequence) yields DFQATT for CDR1 and SNEGSKA for CDR2.

Specimen: peripheral blood. The chain was built from TRBV20-1 and TRBJ2-1; TRBD1 might be the D gene, on 6 matching bases. This TCR was recovered from a woman aged 60-70 years with COVID-19, enrolled during active disease. CDR3 reads: CSAQGYDEQFF. The nucleotide sequence is TGCAGTGCTCAGGGGTACGATGAGCAGTTCTTC.